These 16 T cell receptor beta chains were all obtained from the same sample, sequenced in a study of T cell responses to AZD1222 COVID-19 vaccine. Profiled with immunoSEQ multiplex PCR; TCRdb holds only in-frame clones, not every one. The table records roughly 140,000 clones, around nine tenths of them present only once. This material consisted of peripheral blood, taken 28 days after the second AZD1222 dose. All receptors come from an adult who received the AZD1222 COVID-19 vaccine.

V is TRBV4-2 and J is TRBJ2-5; D is unresolved. Germline-derived CDR1 and CDR2 are LGHNA and YNFKEQ. Trimming removed 0 bases at V and 5 bases at J, with 10 bases between. The CDR3 is 14 residues long. CDR3 nucleotides: TGTGCCAGCAGCCAAGATTTGTTAGTCGAGACCCAGTACTTC. Protein sequence: CASSQDLLVETQYF.

This chain connects TRBV10-3 to TRBJ2-1, with 7 bases that match TRBD2. V shed 8 bases and J 2 bases; nucleotides not matched to a gene: 6. CDR3 length equals 14 residues. In germline, CDR1 is ENHRY, CDR2 SYGVKD. The CDR3 DNA reads as TGTGCCATCGGAACGGGGGGAGCCTACAATGAGCAGTTCTTC. It specifies CAIGTGGAYNEQFF.

The chain joins TRBV13 to TRBJ1-2, with 7 bases identical to TRBD1. The length of the CDR3 is 14 residues. Germline V gene data show CDR1 as PRHDT and CDR2 as FYEKMQ (reference sequence). The V and J ends lost 8 bases and 4 bases, in that order; junction bases with no gene match: 10. In DNA form, the CDR3 reads TGTGCCAGCGGCGGCGGGACAGTTTCCTATGGCTACACCTTC. This encodes CASGGGTVSYGYTF.

The rearrangement uses TRBV7-3 and TRBJ2-1; D not certain. CDR3 length equals 14 residues. The V end was cut by 2 bases, the J end by 0 bases, with 5 bases between. Per germline, CDR1 SGHTA and CDR2 FQGTGA. The CDR3 DNA reads TGTGCCAGCAGCTTAGAGTACTCCTACAATGAGCAGTTCTTC. Translation gives CASSLEYSYNEQFF.

This clone has a single count. J is TRBJ2-1 and V is TRBV29-1, with 10 bases fitting TRBD2. The germline gives CDR1 SQVTM, CDR2 ANQGSEA. J gave up 0 bases and V 5 bases, and 13 bases lay outside the gene matches. The CDR3 is 18 residues long. This CDR3 is CSVWVAGGGGSSYNEQFF. The CDR3 bases are TGCAGCGTTTGGGTAGCGGGAGGTGGGGGCAGCTCCTACAATGAGCAGTTCTTC.

V gene TRBV3-1 (or the pseudogene TRBV3-2) combines with J gene TRBJ1-2; a possible D gene is TRBD1 (5 bases). V lost 2 bases and J lost 8, with 12 bases in between. The CDR3 loop spans 13 amino acids. CDR1 is LGHDT and CDR2 is YNNKEL in the germline V gene (reference sequence). Here the CDR3 reads CASSQLVQGGYTF. CDR3 sequence (DNA): TGTGCCAGCAGCCAATTGGTTCAGGGCGGCTACACCTTC.

The chain uses TRBV6-5 and TRBJ1-5, with D perhaps matching TRBD1 (6 bases). Germline CDR1 is MNHEY and CDR2 is SVGAGI. This CDR3 comprises 14 residues. The ends were cut back, 6 bases at V and 7 bases at J, with 16 bases in the middle. The CDR3: CASSPVGGAQPQHF. The CDR3 DNA sequence: TGTGCCAGCAGCCCCGTGGGGGGCGCGCAGCCCCAGCATTTT.

The chain links TRBV6-5 to TRBJ2-3; D may be TRBD2 (6 bases). The CDR3 runs to 15 residues. V lost 6 bases and J 0 bases, leaving 13 bases between the germline ends. Germline V gene data show CDR1 as MNHEY and CDR2 as SVGAGI. In DNA, the CDR3 is TGTGCCAGCAGCCGATTGGGGGGTAGCACAGATACGCAGTATTTT. Residues: CASSRLGGSTDTQYF.

The chain has TRBV18 and TRBJ1-1; TRBD1 might be the D (5 bases). V shed 1 base and J shed 0 bases, with 6 bases lying between them. Germline CDR1 KGHSH, CDR2 LQKENI. The CDR3 sequence is 14 residues long. CDR3 DNA sequence: TGTGCCAGCTCACCACGACAGATGAACACTGAAGCTTTCTTT. It encodes CASSPRQMNTEAFF.

The chain uses TRBV7-9 and TRBJ1-5; D not certain. The ends were cut back, 1 base at V and 5 bases at J, with 6 bases in the middle. Germline CDR1 and CDR2: SEHNR and FQNEAQ (reference sequence). This CDR3 region has 13 residues. The CDR3 DNA is TGTGCCAGCAGCTTAGACGGGTATCAGCCCCAGCATTTT. This encodes CASSLDGYQPQHF.

In this sample, this clone turned up once. Here the CDR3 DNA reads TGTGCCAGCTCACCGGACTCAGGTGGATCCGAGCAGTACTTC. Translated: CASSPDSGGSEQYF. The rearrangement joins TRBV18 to TRBJ2-7, with D possibly TRBD2 on 5 matching bases. V was pared by 3 bases and J by 6 bases, with 15 bases between. CDR1 and CDR2 from the germline V gene are KGHSH and LQKENI. The CDR3 length is 14 residues.

V usage is TRBV6-1 and J usage is TRBJ1-2; tentative D call: TRBD1 (5 bases). Germline V gene sequence: CDR1 MNHNS, CDR2 SASEGT. V was pared by 6 bases and J by 3 bases, with 17 bases between. The CDR3 runs 15 residues. The chain's CDR3 is CASRSQAFSHYGYTF. CDR3 coding DNA: TGTGCCAGCAGGTCACAGGCTTTTTCTCACTATGGCTACACCTTC.

This clone has only one observation. Other DNA sequences in the sample encode the same CDR3. The J gene is TRBJ1-1, the V gene TRBV18; D remains ambiguous. Germline loops: CDR1 KGHSH, CDR2 LQKENI. Trimming pared 3 bases from V and 2 bases from J, leaving 4 bases between. CDR3 length: 12 residues. The CDR3, as DNA: TGTGCCAGCTCACCTGGCAACACTGAAGCTTTCTTT. Translating it yields CASSPGNTEAFF. Together with reference TRBV18 and TRBJ1-1, the CDR3 gives the full variable domain: NAGVMQNPRHLVRRRGQEARLRCSPMKGHSHVYWYRQLPEEGLKFMVYLQKENIIDESGMPKERFSAEFPKEGPSILRIQQVVRGDSAAYFCASSPGNTEAFFGQGTRLTVV.

The chain employs TRBV28 and TRBJ1-2, with D uncertain. The germline V and J ends were trimmed by 5 bases and 5 bases, with 15 bases remaining between them. This CDR3 is 14 amino acids long. Per the germline V gene, CDR1 is MDHEN and CDR2 is SYDVKM. CDR3 nucleotides: TGTGCCAGCAGTGACATCGGGAGGGCGTATGGCTACACCTTC. Translating gives CASSDIGRAYGYTF.

This clone was seen once. This rearrangement joins TRBV5-4 to TRBJ2-5; the D call may be TRBD1 or TRBD2 (5 bases each). V was shortened by 2 bases and J by 3 bases, with 8 bases between the two germline ends. Germline V gene data show CDR1 as SGHNT and CDR2 as YYREEE (reference sequence). The CDR3 totals 13 residues. CDR3 coding DNA: TGTGCCAGCAGCTTTGGGGGAGAAGAGACCCAGTACTTC. It translates to CASSFGGEETQYF. Full variable domain (outside the CDR3, taken from reference TRBV5-4 and TRBJ2-5): ETGVTQSPTHLIKTRGQQVTLRCSSQSGHNTVSWYQQALGQGPQFIFQYYREEENGRGNFPPRFSGLQFPNYSSELNVNALELDDSALYLCASSFGGEETQYFGPGTRLLVL.

The V and J genes are TRBV11-2 and TRBJ1-1; TRBD1 matches 9 bases. The junction had 10 bases not matched to a gene; V was cut back by 5 bases and J by 6 bases. CDR1 and CDR2 from the germline V gene are SGHAT and FQNNGV. The CDR3 consists of 15 residues. The CDR3 protein is CASSPNRDRVPEAFF. The CDR3 DNA reads TGTGCCAGCAGCCCAAACCGGGACAGGGTCCCTGAAGCTTTCTTT.